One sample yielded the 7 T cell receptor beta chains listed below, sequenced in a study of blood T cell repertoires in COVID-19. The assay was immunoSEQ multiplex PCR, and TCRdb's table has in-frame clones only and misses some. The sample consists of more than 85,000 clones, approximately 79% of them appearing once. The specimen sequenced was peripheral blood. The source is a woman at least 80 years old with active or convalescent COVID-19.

The CDR3, as DNA: TGTGCCAGCAGCGCGACTAGCGGCTCCTACGAGCAGTACTTC. Translating it yields CASSATSGSYEQYF. The chain is built from TRBV11-2 and TRBJ2-7; 9 positions match TRBD2. The CDR3 is 14 amino acids. V lost 5 bases, J lost 0 bases, and 2 bases stayed unmatched. Germline lookup yields CDR1 SGHAT and CDR2 FQNNGV. The entire variable domain, with the rest obtained from reference TRBV11-2 and TRBJ2-7, is as follows: EAGVAQSPRYKIIEKRQSVAFWCNPISGHATLYWYQQILGQGPKLLIQFQNNGVVDDSQLPKDRFSAERLKGVDSTLKIQPAKLEDSAVYLCASSATSGSYEQYFGPGTRLTVT.

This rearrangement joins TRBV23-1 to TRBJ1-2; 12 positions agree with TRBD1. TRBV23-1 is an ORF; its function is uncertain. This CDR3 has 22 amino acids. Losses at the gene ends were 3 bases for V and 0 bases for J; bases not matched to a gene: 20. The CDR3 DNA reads TGCGCCAGCAGTCATACGGGACAGGGGGCGCAGAATGACGCCGTGGCTAACTATGGCTACACCTTC. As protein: CASSHTGQGAQNDAVANYGYTF.

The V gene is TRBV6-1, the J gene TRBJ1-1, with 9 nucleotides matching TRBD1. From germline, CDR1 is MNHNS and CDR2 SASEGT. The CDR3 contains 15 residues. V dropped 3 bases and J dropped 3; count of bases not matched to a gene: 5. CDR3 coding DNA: TGTGCCAGCAGTGAGACAGGGGGTGTGGACACTGAAGCTTTCTTT. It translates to CASSETGGVDTEAFF.

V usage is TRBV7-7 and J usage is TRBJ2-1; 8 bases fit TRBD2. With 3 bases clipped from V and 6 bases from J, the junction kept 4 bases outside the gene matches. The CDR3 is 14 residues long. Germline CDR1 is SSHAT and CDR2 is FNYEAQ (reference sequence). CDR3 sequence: CASSLEAGVNEQFF. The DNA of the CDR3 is TGTGCCAGCAGCTTGGAAGCGGGAGTCAATGAGCAGTTCTTC.

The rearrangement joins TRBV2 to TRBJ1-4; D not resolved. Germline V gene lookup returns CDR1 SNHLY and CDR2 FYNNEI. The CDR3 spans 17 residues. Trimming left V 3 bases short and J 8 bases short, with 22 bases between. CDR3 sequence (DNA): TGTGCCAGCAGTGATCTCGGTGGAGGCAGGATCGGGGAAAAACTGTTTTTT. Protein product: CASSDLGGGRIGEKLFF.

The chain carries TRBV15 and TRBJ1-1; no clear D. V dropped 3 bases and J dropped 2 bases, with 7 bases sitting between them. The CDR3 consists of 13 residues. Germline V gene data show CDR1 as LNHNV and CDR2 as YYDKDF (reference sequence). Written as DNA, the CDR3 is TGTGCCACCAGCAGTCAGGTAAACACTGAAGCTTTCTTT. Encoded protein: CATSSQVNTEAFF.

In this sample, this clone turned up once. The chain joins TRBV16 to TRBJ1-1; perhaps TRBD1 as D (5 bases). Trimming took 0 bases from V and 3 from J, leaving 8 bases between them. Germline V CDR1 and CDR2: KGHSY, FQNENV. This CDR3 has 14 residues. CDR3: CASSQSGQDTEAFF. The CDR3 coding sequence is TGTGCCAGCAGCCAATCGGGGCAAGACACTGAAGCTTTCTTT.